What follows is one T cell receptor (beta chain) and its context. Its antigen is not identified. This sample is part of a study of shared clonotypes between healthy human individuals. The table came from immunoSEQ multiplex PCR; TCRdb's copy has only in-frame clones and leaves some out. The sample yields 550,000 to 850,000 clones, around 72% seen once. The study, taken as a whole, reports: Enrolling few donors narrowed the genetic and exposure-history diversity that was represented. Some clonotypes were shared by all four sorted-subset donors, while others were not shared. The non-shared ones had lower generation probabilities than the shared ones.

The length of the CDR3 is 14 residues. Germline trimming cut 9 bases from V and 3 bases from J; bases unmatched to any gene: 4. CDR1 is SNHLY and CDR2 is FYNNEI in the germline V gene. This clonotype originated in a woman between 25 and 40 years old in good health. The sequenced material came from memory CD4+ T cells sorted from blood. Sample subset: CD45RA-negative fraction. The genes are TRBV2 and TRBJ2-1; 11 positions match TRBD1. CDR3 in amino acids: CAREDRGLYNEQFF. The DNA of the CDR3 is TGTGCCAGGGAGGACAGGGGGCTCTACAATGAGCAGTTCTTC.